Here is one TCR beta chain with its context. This clonotype was seen a few times. What this receptor recognizes is not known. No base quality information exists; no much larger clone differs at one position. Based on the germline V gene (reference sequence), the CDR1 and CDR2 sequences are GTSNPN and SVGIG. V lost 7 bases and J lost 3 bases, and the count of bases not matched to a germline gene is 19. Counted from cysteine to phenylalanine, this CDR3 has 19 amino acids. The CDR3 DNA has 57 bases and is translated from base 1. What this sample's time point label stands for: sample taken at primary tumor resection. The donors were 72 patients from the lung TRACERx cohort who had early-stage, untreated non-small cell lung cancer. TCR sequencing used whole RNA extracted from tumor and nontumor lung tissue, or from cryopreserved PBMC samples, without cell sorting. A patient was chosen for TCR sequencing only when enough RNA was available from at least two tumor regions.

The sample originates from a study of spatial heterogeneity in lung cancer (dated by TCRdb to the late 2010s). Some background on the complete study: More beta-chain than alpha-chain transcripts were consistently detected, likely reflecting higher beta-chain transcript abundance. Both alpha and beta chains were TCR-sequenced in approximately 200 tumor regions, about 69 matched nontumor lung samples and roughly 50 PBMC samples obtained at surgery. Nonsynonymous mutation counts, determined by whole-exome sequencing of tumor tissue, were related to features of the TCR repertoire. In the raw uncorrected reads, each unique combination of TCR and UMI appeared more than ten times on average. TCR alpha and beta repertoires were quantitatively compared across multiple tumor regions, matched nontumor lung and blood in non-small cell lung cancer. Paper-wide results and their limitations: Ubiquitous expanded tumor TCRs were detected in blood more often at tumor resection than at routine follow-up. Additional single-cell paired TCR alpha and beta sequencing was considered necessary to confirm, at a functional level, the hypothesis that regional TCRs recognize regional mutations.

Library method: 5' RACE. The sequencing machine was a NextSeq 500. The TCR library protocol attached a unique molecular identifier to each TCR cDNA molecule to allow correction of PCR and sequencing errors. From the authors' description of their analysis: Decombinator tools were used for TCR identification, UMI-based error correction and CDR3 extraction. Expanded TCRs were defined as those above a frequency of 2 per 1,000, corresponding to the top 1% of the tumor frequency distribution. Each repertoire was subsampled 100 times to 5,000 TCRs, after which Renyi diversity was computed with the R vegan package. CDR3 similarity networks were built from amino acid triplet string-kernel similarity, connecting CDR3s with pairwise similarity above 0.82. TCRdb reprocessed the public reads (quality trimming at Q25 with fastp, clone calling with MiXCR) and kept in-frame beta chains. Rows merge per CDR3 protein into single entries with the most common DNA and genes. TCRdb, not the original authors, processed these V and J calls. Counted in this sample were roughly 39,000 distinct CDR3 sequences; roughly 8% of them appeared once. 25% to 35% of the sample rests with the top ten.

The chain is made from TRBV30 and TRBJ1-5; TRBD1 aligns with 12 central bases. The receptor comes from a male donor with early-stage non-small cell lung cancer. This sample comprised PBMCs, obtained at surgery. DNA sequence: TGTGCCTCCCTCATCGGGGGACAGGGGGCGAGGGGGCCCAATCAGCCCCAGCATTTT. It encodes CASLIGGQGARGPNQPQHF. Outside the CDR3, residues come from the reference TRBV30 and TRBJ1-5 proteins, so the full variable domain is: SQTIHQWPATLVQPVGSPLSLECTVEGTSNPNLYWYRQAAGRGLQLLFYSVGIGQISSEVPQNLSASRPQDRQFILSSKKLLLSDSGFYLCASLIGGQGARGPNQPQHFGDGTRLSIL.